A selection of T cell receptor beta chains follows, all from one sample in a study of blood T cell repertoires in COVID-19. Clones were read by immunoSEQ multiplex PCR, and TCRdb kept only the in-frame ones, dropping some. The sample has a few hundred thousand clones, approximately 86% seen once. The sequencing input was peripheral blood. The receptors here all came from a man aged 18-30 years with active or convalescent COVID-19. CDR3s include the opening cysteine and the closing phenylalanine or tryptophan. A D gene is named only where the DNA matches it firmly. Clone size is given for some rows only: seen once, a few or many times, or a class if the clone is expanded.

V gene: TRBV7-2; J gene: TRBJ2-1; clone size: -; D gene: -; CDR3 DNA: TGTGCCAGCAGCATCCGGGGAGGAGGTTCGAATGAGCAGTTCTTC; CDR3 protein: CASSIRGGGSNEQFF
V gene: TRBV6-2/TRBV6-3; J gene: TRBJ2-5; clone size: -; D gene: TRBD2; CDR3 DNA: TGTGCCAGCAGTTTGGTGGGGGGGGTGGTTGAGACCCAGTACTTC; CDR3 protein: CASSLVGGVVETQYF
V gene: TRBV6-6; J gene: TRBJ1-5; clone size: -; D gene: -; CDR3 DNA: TGTGCCAGCAGTCCAGGGCGGTTTGAGCCCCAGCATTTT; CDR3 protein: CASSPGRFEPQHF
V gene: TRBV18; J gene: TRBJ2-5; clone size: few; D gene: -; CDR3 DNA: TGTGCCAGCTCACCAGCGGAGACCCAGTACTTC; CDR3 protein: CASSPAETQYF
V gene: TRBV6-2/TRBV6-3; J gene: TRBJ1-1; clone size: -; D gene: -; CDR3 DNA: TGTGCCAGCAGTTACTCTATGGGCGGGCCTAGCGGCACTGAAGCTTTCTTT; CDR3 protein: CASSYSMGGPSGTEAFF
V gene: TRBV6-5; J gene: TRBJ1-5; clone size: -; D gene: TRBD1; CDR3 DNA: TGTGCCAGCAGCCGACAGGGGCCCGGGCAGCCCCAGCATTTT; CDR3 protein: CASSRQGPGQPQHF
V gene: TRBV25-1; J gene: TRBJ2-7; clone size: once; D gene: -; CDR3 DNA: TGTGCCAGCAGTGGCCCCACTTTGACCTACGAGCAGTACTTC; CDR3 protein: CASSGPTLTYEQYF
V gene: TRBV9; J gene: TRBJ2-3; clone size: -; D gene: TRBD2; CDR3 DNA: TGTGCCAGCAGCGTCTCTCCTCGGGCTAGCGGTAGCACAGATACGCAGTATTTT; CDR3 protein: CASSVSPRASGSTDTQYF
V gene: TRBV24-1; J gene: TRBJ2-5; clone size: -; D gene: TRBD1; CDR3 DNA: TGTGCCACCAGTGATTTGCGCAGGGGGCAAGAGACCCAGTACTTC; CDR3 protein: CATSDLRRGQETQYF
V gene: TRBV3-1/TRBV3-2; J gene: TRBJ1-1; clone size: -; D gene: -; CDR3 DNA: TGTGCCAGCAGCCAAGAATCCGAGGACACTGAAGCTTTCTTT; CDR3 protein: CASSQESEDTEAFF
V gene: TRBV5-3; J gene: TRBJ2-5; clone size: -; D gene: TRBD2; CDR3 DNA: TGTGCCAGAAGCTTGGTCACCATTAGCGGGAGGGCCGCCGAGACCCAGTACTTC; CDR3 protein: CARSLVTISGRAAETQYF
V gene: TRBV7-8; J gene: TRBJ1-5; clone size: -; D gene: -; CDR3 DNA: TGTGCCAGCAGCGAGGACAGATATATAGGCAATCAGCCCCAGCATTTT; CDR3 protein: CASSEDRYIGNQPQHF
V gene: TRBV7-9; J gene: TRBJ2-3; clone size: -; D gene: -; CDR3 DNA: TGTGCCAGCAGCCAGCGACTTTACACAGATACGCAGTATTTT; CDR3 protein: CASSQRLYTDTQYF
V gene: TRBV28; J gene: TRBJ1-1; clone size: -; D gene: -; CDR3 DNA: TGTGCCAGCGTCTTTACAGGGTCACGAACTGAAGCTTTCTTT; CDR3 protein: CASVFTGSRTEAFF
V gene: TRBV29-1; J gene: TRBJ2-7; clone size: -; D gene: -; CDR3 DNA: TGCAGCGTTGGGTTGACGGGTCGAGGATACGAGCAGTACTTC; CDR3 protein: CSVGLTGRGYEQYF
V gene: TRBV28; J gene: TRBJ1-5; clone size: -; D gene: TRBD1; CDR3 DNA: TGTGCCAGCAGTTGGACAGGGGGCGTAGGCAATCAGCCCCAGCATTTT; CDR3 protein: CASSWTGGVGNQPQHF